The 9 T cell receptor beta chains given below trace back to one sample, sequenced in a study of T-cell memory formation after mild COVID-19. Via MiXCR, TCRdb re-called the 5' RACE reads, giving one row per CDR3 protein. This table has 400,000 to 450,000 distinct CDR3 sequences, about a sixth appearing once. Sequencing used PBMCs or a T cell subset sorted from them (not recorded which). The receptors shown here come from a man aged 18 to 30 who had mild COVID-19 (a few samples of this study predate the infection). Cell type and time point are not known.

The rearrangement links TRBV12-3 or TRBV12-4 to TRBJ2-5, with D possibly TRBD1 on 5 matching bases. The ends were cut back, 7 bases at V and 4 bases at J, with 13 bases in the middle. CDR3 length: 13 amino acids. CDR3 protein: CASTLGQLETQYF. The CDR3 region has the DNA TGTGCCAGCACCTTGGGGCAGTTAGAGACCCAGTACTTC.

The chain uses TRBV6-6 and TRBJ1-5; the D is unclear. Trimming took off 4 bases at V and 5 bases at J, with 9 bases between the two ends. CDR3 length: 13 residues. Germline V CDR1 and CDR2: MNHNY, SVGAGI (reference sequence). This CDR3 reads CASSSGGDQPQHF. The CDR3 DNA follows: TGTGCCAGCAGTTCGGGTGGGGATCAGCCCCAGCATTTT.

This rearrangement joins TRBV10-3 to TRBJ2-7; 8 bases line up with TRBD1. Germline V CDR1 and CDR2: ENHRY, SYGVKD. V shed 8 bases, J shed 2 bases, and the junction held 5 bases outside the gene matches. This CDR3 comprises 13 residues. The CDR3 spells CAIGGQGPYEQYV. In DNA form, the CDR3 reads TGTGCCATCGGAGGACAGGGTCCCTACGAGCAGTACGTC.

The chain carries TRBV6-1 and TRBJ1-1; no clear D gene. The germline gives CDR1 MNHNS, CDR2 SASEGT. This CDR3 is built from 15 residues. Trimming took 6 bases from V and 3 from J, leaving 17 bases between them. As DNA, the CDR3 is TGTGCCAGCAGATTAATGGAGTCGCAGTACACTGAAGCTTTCTTT. Its translation is CASRLMESQYTEAFF.

V gene TRBV12-3 or TRBV12-4 combines with J gene TRBJ2-7; weak D call: TRBD2 (7 bases). V was clipped by 4 bases and J by 6 bases, with 13 bases between them. This CDR3 is 13 amino acids long. The CDR3 protein is CASSYSGGGEQYV. CDR3 sequence (DNA): TGTGCCAGCAGTTACTCGGGGGGCGGCGAGCAGTACGTC.

This clonotype came up a few times. J is TRBJ2-1 and V is TRBV5-6; D not resolved. V was trimmed by 0 bases and J by 8 bases, leaving 9 bases between them. CDR1 is SGHDT and CDR2 is YYEEEE in the germline V gene. This CDR3 is 13 amino acids long. As DNA, the CDR3 is TGTGCCAGCAGCTTGGGGCTAGTGTATGAGCAGTTCTTC. This encodes CASSLGLVYEQFF.

This clonotype was picked up a small number of times. This chain joins TRBV20-1 and TRBJ2-5, with 8 bases aligning to TRBD1. J gave up 5 bases and V 1 base, and 3 bases lay outside the gene matches. CDR3 size: 13 residues. The germline CDR1 and CDR2 sequences are DFQATT and SNEGSKA (reference sequence). The CDR3 protein is CSARGTGRETQYF. The DNA for the CDR3 is TGCAGTGCTAGAGGGACAGGGAGGGAGACCCAGTACTTC.

This clonotype was observed a few times. The chain combines TRBV5-1 with TRBJ2-5; TRBD1 agrees at 7 bases. This CDR3 has 14 residues. Trimming cost V 2 bases and J 5 bases; bases outside gene matches: 6. Germline assignment: CDR1 SGHRS and CDR2 YFSETQ. The CDR3 reads CASSFTGAGETQYF. CDR3 nucleotides: TGCGCCAGCAGCTTTACAGGGGCCGGGGAGACCCAGTACTTC. Full variable domain (rest looked up from reference TRBV5-1 and TRBJ2-5): KAGVTQTPRYLIKTRGQQVTLSCSPISGHRSVSWYQQTPGQGLQFLFEYFSETQRNKGNFPGRFSGRQFSNSRSEMNVSTLELGDSALYLCASSFTGAGETQYFGPGTRLLVL.

The CDR3 spells CASSLNRAGGNSPLHF. The CDR3 DNA is TGTGCCAGCAGCTTAAACAGGGCGGGAGGTAATTCACCCCTCCACTTT. This rearrangement joins TRBV7-3 to TRBJ1-6; maybe TRBD1 (6 bases). This CDR3 has 16 amino acids. The germline V gene has CDR1 SGHTA and CDR2 FQGTGA. The V and J ends lost 1 base and 6 bases respectively, with 13 bases between them.